This is a list of T cell receptor beta chains from one sample in a study of T cells in Graves' hyperthyroidism and ophthalmopathy. Using its own MiXCR run on the multiplex PCR reads, TCRdb lists one record per CDR3 protein. The sample lists approximately 300,000 distinct CDR3 sequences, roughly 19% seen once, with just under 40% in the top ten. The sequencing sample was made of blood. These receptors all stem from a man aged 45 to 65 with Graves' ophthalmopathy. Both conserved end residues are trimmed from each CDR3. The order of the fields is CDR3 length, V gene, CDR3 protein.

12 TRBV10-3 AIRGDRAGETQY
14 TRBV11-2 ASSQSFPDSSYEQY
11 TRBV29-1 SVERQANTEAF
14 TRBV11-2 ASSPRTGSDPNIQY
13 TRBV7-9 ASSATSGSSVRQF
12 TRBV6-2/TRBV6-3 ASSPPGSTYEQY
9 TRBV3-1 ASRQGNGYT
12 TRBV18 ASSPVEAGTEAF
12 TRBV28 ASSFQVASAEAF
9 TRBV29-1 SAGGDYGYT
11 TRBV7-9 ASSGWDNYEQY
12 TRBV6-1 ASSYGALSYEQY
14 TRBV6-1 ASSEFTSGSSYEQY
12 TRBV7-2 ASSKQGINSPLH
12 TRBV6-1 ATATEGSGNTIY
14 TRBV6-1 ASSEAGTSGSREQF
15 TRBV4-1 ASSQAWGSYSNQPQH
17 TRBV5-1 ASSFGLEGLVGRTDTQY
12 TRBV12-3/TRBV12-4 ASSLMTRNTEAF
15 TRBV19 ASSSTGQPGGKETQY
10 TRBV20-1 SAVDGNYGYT
14 TRBV2 ASSVRKRGSYNEQF
13 TRBV15 ATRAGRYSNQPQH
11 TRBV6-1 ASSQESTGELF
13 TRBV5-1 ASSLGFNGIYEQY
10 TRBV20-1 SATSGRETQY
12 TRBV20-1 SARPYTQNTEAF
13 TRBV7-2 ASSSRQAGGGEQF
12 TRBV3-1 ASSDGLAGYEQY
13 TRBV7-8 ASSFTSGSSNEQF
11 TRBV6-1 ASSVGGILEAF
14 TRBV4-2 ASSQEIGQANYGYT